The source of this T cell receptor beta chain is a study of CD8+CD57+ T cells in acquired aplastic anemia. Comment on this clonotype: Its antigen is as yet unknown.

Genomic DNA was employed as the template in profiling TCR beta VDJ and CDR3. TCRdb reanalysed the reads using MiXCR and keeps one entry per CDR3 protein. Of hundreds of thousands of distinct CDR3 sequences in the sample, 45% to 65% were seen once. Germline loops: CDR1 KGHDR, CDR2 SFDVKD. The CDR3 has 15 residues. J lost 5 bases, V lost 5 bases, and 9 bases had no gene match. Regarding the study as a whole: Sharing between patients and controls was observed for twenty-nine CD8+ CDR3 sequences.

The sequence was collected from a human donor with severe aplastic anemia or a healthy control (not recorded which). The rearrangement joins TRBV24-1 to TRBJ2-7, with 9 bases that match TRBD1. The specimen was sorted CD4+, CD8+, or CD8+CD57+ T cells (not recorded which) from PBMCs. CDR3 region: CATSGSDRGWNEQYF. DNA of the CDR3: TGTGCCACCAGTGGGTCCGACAGGGGGTGGAACGAGCAGTACTTC.